This is a list of T cell receptor beta chains from one sample in a study of radiotherapy plus CTLA-4 blockade in lung cancer. TCRdb keeps only in-frame clones here, not all; method: immunoSEQ multiplex PCR. Of under 110,000 clones listed, about 84% are singletons. The starting material was peripheral blood, obtained from a patient treated with radiotherapy plus ipilimumab. The receptors were gathered from a human donor with non-small cell lung cancer that progressed on radiotherapy plus ipilimumab. Some clones in this sample may be carry-over from other donors' samples. The CDR3 runs from the conserved cysteine through the conserved F or W. A D gene is named only where the DNA matches it firmly. Size is omitted from some rows. Given values are once, few, many or a class for expanded clones.

>TRBJ1-5|-|-|TRBV9
TGTGCTCCTCAAGGCAATCAGCCCCAGCATTTT
CAPQGNQPQHF
>TRBJ2-7|-|-|TRBV11-2
TGTGCCAGCAGCTTAGGGGGAGGCGAGCAGTACTTC
CASSLGGGEQYF
>TRBJ1-5|-|TRBD1|TRBV6-5
TGTGCCAGCAGTTTCACGGGGACAGGGGGTCGGCCCCAGCATTTT
CASSFTGTGGRPQHF
>TRBJ1-1|-|-|TRBV6-5
TGTGCCAGCACCAAAGAGGCAGGGGACCTTGAAGCTTTCTTT
CASTKEAGDLEAFF
>TRBJ2-1|-|TRBD2|TRBV11-2
TGTGCCAGCAGCTTACCGGCGGGGGGGCTCGATGAGCAGTTCTTC
CASSLPAGGLDEQFF
>TRBJ1-4|-|TRBD1|TRBV6-1
TGTGCCAGCAGTGAAGCCGCCGGGACAGGGTTAGAAAAACTGTTTTTT
CASSEAAGTGLEKLFF
>TRBJ1-5|-|-|TRBV2
TGTGCCAGCACAAGGGATTGGGCTGGCAATCAGCCCCAGCATTTT
CASTRDWAGNQPQHF
>TRBJ2-5|-|-|TRBV4-3
TGCGCCAGCAGCCAAGGAGGGGGTAGGCGGGAGACCCAGTACTTC
CASSQGGGRRETQYF
>TRBJ2-5|-|-|TRBV9
TGTGCCAGCAGCCCCTACGGCCAAGAGACCCAGTACTTC
CASSPYGQETQYF
>TRBJ1-1|-|-|TRBV29-1
TGCAGCGTCCAGGACGCGGTGGACACTGAAGCTTTCTTT
CSVQDAVDTEAFF
>TRBJ1-4|-|-|TRBV7-2
TGTGCCAGCAGCTTGACAGTTAAGCAAAAATTGTTTTTT
CASSLTVKQKLFF
>TRBJ2-7|-|-|TRBV2
TGTGCCAGCAGTATAGAGCACCTCGGCGACTACGAGCAGTACTTC
CASSIEHLGDYEQYF
>TRBJ2-5|-|-|TRBV18
TGTGCCAGCTCACCAGGGAAGGGGGACAACCGTAAGCAGTACTTC
CASSPGKGDNRKQYF
>TRBJ1-1|-|TRBD1|TRBV11-2
TGTGCCAGCAGCTTATGGGACCGGGACAGGGGTACTGAAGCTTTCTTT
CASSLWDRDRGTEAFF
>TRBJ2-7|-|TRBD1|TRBV6-5
TGTGCCAGCAGTTGGGGACAGGGAGGAGGCTACGAGCAGTACTTC
CASSWGQGGGYEQYF
>TRBJ1-1|once|-|TRBV30
TGTGCCAGGAGGGGCCCCCCTAACACTGAAGCTTTCTTT
CARRGPPNTEAFF
>TRBJ1-2|-|-|TRBV1
TGCACCAGCAGCGAAGGGACAGACGACCTGACACTCTATGGCTACACCTTC
CTSSEGTDDLTLYGYTF
>TRBJ2-5|-|TRBD1|TRBV2
TGTGCCAGCAGTGGGACAGGGGTGCGTCGGTGGGAGAGAACCCAGTACTTC
CASSGTGVRRWERTQYF
>TRBJ1-2|-|-|TRBV4-1
TGCGCCAGCAGCCAAGAATTCGCGGATGGCTACACCTTC
CASSQEFADGYTF
>TRBJ2-6|-|-|TRBV4-2
TGTGCCAGCAGCCACTCCGAGGACGGCGCTGGGGCCAACGTCCTGACTTTC
CASSHSEDGAGANVLTF
>TRBJ2-4|-|-|TRBV4-1
TGCGCCAGCAGCCAAGTCAGGGTTGCTCAAAACATTCAGTACTTC
CASSQVRVAQNIQYF
>TRBJ2-5|-|-|TRBV7-2
TGTGCCAGCAGCTTAGTGCATCAAGAGACCCAGTACTTC
CASSLVHQETQYF
>TRBJ2-5|-|-|TRBV4-3
TGCGCCAGCAGCCAAACAGGGCCCGAGACCCAGTACTTC
CASSQTGPETQYF
>TRBJ1-6|-|TRBD1|TRBV4-2
TGTGCCAGCAGCCAGGAAAGCGGACAGGGAAATTCACCCCTCCACTTT
CASSQESGQGNSPLHF
>TRBJ1-2|once|-|TRBV5-4
TGTGCCAGCAGCTTGGATTGGGAATATGGCTACACCTTC
CASSLDWEYGYTF
>TRBJ1-5|-|-|TRBV7-3
TGTGCCAGCAGCTTAAGGGGGCTCGGAGAGAAACATTTT
CASSLRGLGEKHF
>TRBJ1-4|-|-|TRBV27
TGTGCCAGCAAAGGTTTTGGGCAGCGGTATGATGAAAAACTGTTTTTT
CASKGFGQRYDEKLFF
>TRBJ2-2|-|-|TRBV7-9
TGTGCCAGCAGCCCAGGGACTTATAGCGGGGAGCTGTTTTTT
CASSPGTYSGELFF
>TRBJ1-1|-|-|TRBV4-3
TGCGCCAGCAGCCAAGTAAAAGGGGACACTGAAGCTTTCTTT
CASSQVKGDTEAFF
>TRBJ1-4|-|-|TRBV4-2
TGTGCCAGCAGCCAAGCAACTAATGAAAAACTGTTTTTT
CASSQATNEKLFF
>TRBJ2-7|-|-|TRBV29-1
TGCAGCGTTGGGGCTCGGGCCGGATACGAGCAGTACTTC
CSVGARAGYEQYF